The rows below give T cell receptor beta chains drawn from one sample of a study of cytomegalovirus exposure and HLA in healthy donors. The table came from immunoSEQ multiplex PCR; TCRdb's copy has only in-frame clones and leaves some out. The table records around 150,000 clones, approximately 80% of them present only once. Sequenced material: PBMCs. The receptors originated from a woman between 18 and 29 years old in good health and CMV-seronegative. The CDR3 runs from the conserved cysteine through the conserved F or W. The order of the fields is V gene, J gene, D gene, clone size, CDR3 DNA, CDR3 protein. The D gene is left open where the match is weak. The listing skips clone size in some rows; elsewhere it reads once, few, many or a size class.

TRBV9	TRBJ1-1	TRBD1	few	TGTGCCAGCAGCGCCCCGAACGTGGTGACAGGGGGGGTTTCCACTGAAGCTTTCTTT	CASSAPNVVTGGVSTEAFF
TRBV5-5	TRBJ1-4	.	.	TGTGCCAGCACCATCCTCCCCCTCTGGGGGAGGGATGAAAAACTGTTTTTT	CASTILPLWGRDEKLFF
TRBV6-5	TRBJ2-5	TRBD2	.	TGTGCCAGCAGCGGGACTAGCGGGGGGGCAGAGACCCAGTACTTC	CASSGTSGGAETQYF
TRBV19	TRBJ2-1	TRBD1	.	TGTGCCAGTAGCAAGACCCGCGACAGGGCCTACAATGAGCAGTTCTTC	CASSKTRDRAYNEQFF
TRBV5-1	TRBJ2-3	.	few	TGCGCCAGCAGCTTGGAGGGAGTGGGTACAGATACGCAGTATTTT	CASSLEGVGTDTQYF
TRBV5-1	TRBJ2-7	TRBD1	once	TGCGCCAGCACCGGACAGGGGGCCGGCGAGCAGTACTTC	CASTGQGAGEQYF
TRBV5-1	TRBJ1-2	TRBD1	.	TGCGCCAGCAGATTCACAACAGGGGGCGACTATGGCTACACCTTC	CASRFTTGGDYGYTF
TRBV25-1	TRBJ2-1	TRBD2	.	TGTGCCAGCAGTGAATATCGGACTAGCGGAAACAATGAGCAGTTCTTC	CASSEYRTSGNNEQFF
TRBV2	TRBJ2-7	TRBD1	.	TGTGCCAGCAGTGAGGGCAGGGGGCTGTTTGAGCAGTACTTC	CASSEGRGLFEQYF
TRBV6-5	TRBJ2-7	TRBD1	.	TGTGCCAGCAAACGACGGGACAGCTCCTACGAGCAGTACTTC	CASKRRDSSYEQYF
TRBV21-1	TRBJ2-2	.	.	TGTGCCAGCAGCAAGAAGGGACAGGGCGCCGGGGAGCTGTTTTTT	CASSKKGQGAGELFF
TRBV2	TRBJ1-4	.	.	TGTGCCAGCAGTGGGGGGGGGCTTTATGAAAAACTGTTTTTT	CASSGGGLYEKLFF
TRBV7-2	TRBJ2-1	TRBD2	.	TGTGCCAGCAGACCGCTTGGCGGGAGGGCCCCTCGCTACAATGAGCAGTTCTTC	CASRPLGGRAPRYNEQFF
TRBV7-2	TRBJ2-7	.	.	TGTGCCAGCAGCTTACCGTGGGCCGAGCAGTACTTC	CASSLPWAEQYF
TRBV23-1	TRBJ1-1	TRBD1	few	TGCGCCAGCCGACCGGGACAGACCCGGAACACTGAAGCTTTCTTT	CASRPGQTRNTEAFF
TRBV9	TRBJ2-1	.	.	TGTGCCAGCAGCGTAGATGTAGCAGTCCATGAGCAGTTCTTC	CASSVDVAVHEQFF
TRBV15	TRBJ1-1	.	.	TGTGCCACCAGCAGGGATAGAAGGGGGGGGACTGAAGCTTTCTTT	CATSRDRRGGTEAFF
TRBV5-4	TRBJ2-5	.	.	TGTGCCAGCAGCGTTCCCGGGGTTCAAGAGACCCAGTACTTC	CASSVPGVQETQYF
TRBV7-2	TRBJ2-2	TRBD2	few	TGTGCCAGCAGCTTAACGTTGTTAGCGGGAGACACCGGGGAGCTGTTTTTT	CASSLTLLAGDTGELFF
TRBV11-3	TRBJ2-3	.	.	TGTGCCAGCAGCTTAACAGGGGAGGTGGATACGCAGTATTTT	CASSLTGEVDTQYF
TRBV9	TRBJ2-7	.	.	TGTGCCAGCAGCGTAGAAGGGGTTCCCTACGAGCAGTACTTC	CASSVEGVPYEQYF
TRBV2	TRBJ1-2	.	.	TGTGCCAGCACAACAGGTTATGGCTACACCTTC	CASTTGYGYTF
TRBV28	TRBJ1-1	.	.	TGTGCCAGCAGGGAGGGGTTTGAAGCTTTCTTT	CASREGFEAFF
TRBV7-3	TRBJ2-3	TRBD2	.	TGTGCCAGCAGCTTAAGTCCAGCGGGGGGGCCAACAGATACGCAGTATTTT	CASSLSPAGGPTDTQYF
TRBV7-8	TRBJ1-1	.	.	TGTGCCAGCAGCCCCGACGTTGGGCAGCTCGCTGAAGCTTTCTTT	CASSPDVGQLAEAFF
TRBV7-2	TRBJ2-3	.	once	TGTGCCAGCAGCCCCTATTCAGATACGCAGTATTTT	CASSPYSDTQYF
TRBV5-1	TRBJ1-1	.	.	TGCGCCAGCAGCTTGGATCAGGGGAATTTGAACACTGAAGCTTTCTTT	CASSLDQGNLNTEAFF
TRBV4-1	TRBJ2-1	TRBD2	.	TGCGCCAGCAGCCAACATCTAGCGGGAGGAGGAAATGAGCAGTTCTTC	CASSQHLAGGGNEQFF
TRBV5-1	TRBJ2-6	TRBD2	.	TGCGCCAGCAGCCCGGGAGGGGCTGGGGCCAACGTCCTGACTTTC	CASSPGGAGANVLTF
TRBV11-2	TRBJ2-7	TRBD2	few	TGTGCCAGCAGCCCCATAAAGAGGGAGGGGCCCTACGAGCAGTACTTC	CASSPIKREGPYEQYF
TRBV5-1	TRBJ2-5	TRBD1	.	TGCGCCAGCAGCTTGGGACGGACAGGGGGCGGTGAGACCCAGTACTTC	CASSLGRTGGGETQYF
TRBV6-1	TRBJ1-1	.	.	TGTGCCAGCAACAGGCAGCCTAACACTGAAGCTTTCTTT	CASNRQPNTEAFF
TRBV5-1	TRBJ2-3	.	.	TGCGCCAGCAGCTTGCCGGGACTCCCCACAGATACGCAGTATTTT	CASSLPGLPTDTQYF
TRBV21-1	TRBJ1-5	.	few	TGTGCCAGCAGCAAAGAAAAGGGGTCGGGCGTCCAGCCCCAGCATTTT	CASSKEKGSGVQPQHF
TRBV5-6	TRBJ2-5	.	.	TGTGCCAGCAGAGATAGGACCGGGGGAGAGACCCAGTACTTC	CASRDRTGGETQYF
TRBV5-4	TRBJ2-1	TRBD2	.	TGTGCCAGCAGCTTGTGGCTAGCGGGCTACAATGAGCAGTTCTTC	CASSLWLAGYNEQFF
TRBV27	TRBJ1-1	.	.	TGTGCCAGATCGGGCCTCAGGGACACTGAAGCTTTCTTT	CARSGLRDTEAFF
TRBV7-3	TRBJ2-2	.	.	TGTGCCAGCAGCGATAGCGGGACAGGGCTTACCGGGGAGCTGTTTTTT	CASSDSGTGLTGELFF
TRBV18	TRBJ2-5	.	.	TGTGCCAGCTCACCTCGGCGAGGCCAAGAGACCCAGTACTTC	CASSPRRGQETQYF
TRBV10-2	TRBJ2-3	TRBD2	.	TGCGCCAGCAGTGACGGGCGGGGGTTCGCAGATACGCAGTATTTT	CASSDGRGFADTQYF
TRBV29-1	TRBJ2-5	.	.	TGCAGCGTGAGGGAATTGGAGACCCAGTACTTC	CSVRELETQYF